Each of the 20 T cell receptor beta chains below was sequenced from the same sample in a study of T-cell memory formation after mild COVID-19. TCRdb redid the calling of the 5' RACE reads with MiXCR, one entry per CDR3 protein. The sample consists of 400,000 to 450,000 distinct CDR3 sequences, under 20% of them appearing once. The specimen sequenced was PBMCs or a T cell subset sorted from them (not recorded which). The source is a man aged 18 to 35 who had mild COVID-19 (a few samples of this study predate the infection). Cell type and time point are not known.

This clonotype turned up a few times. The chain has TRBV2 and TRBJ2-4; D perhaps matches TRBD1 (6 bases). Trimming cost V 5 bases and J 9 bases, with 17 bases left between them. Germline assignment: CDR1 SNHLY and CDR2 FYNNEI. The length of the CDR3 is 14 residues. CDR3 DNA sequence: TGTGCCAGCAGTTCCACTTCACAGGGTAGCATTCAGTACTTC. Residues: CASSSTSQGSIQYF.

The chain carries TRBV16 and TRBJ1-5, with D possibly matching TRBD1 (6 bases). Germline values: CDR1 KGHSY, CDR2 FQNENV. This CDR3 contains 15 residues. The germline V and J ends were trimmed by 0 bases and 5 bases, with 11 bases remaining between them. CDR3: CASSQSPRGDQPQHF. The CDR3 nucleotides read TGTGCCAGCAGCCAATCCCCCAGGGGAGATCAGCCCCAGCATTTT.

This clonotype was seen repeatedly, ten times or more. The V gene is TRBV21-1, the J gene TRBJ2-7. TRBV21-1 is tagged as a pseudogene. This CDR3 region has 14 residues. CDR3 coding DNA: TGTGCCAGCAGCAAGGACGAGGGCTCCTACGAGCAGTACTTC. Translating it yields CASSKDEGSYEQYF.

This chain uses TRBV16 with TRBJ1-1, with TRBD1 as a possible D gene (5 bases). CDR1 and CDR2 (germline): KGHSY, FQNENV. Trimming took off 0 bases at V and 10 bases at J, with 15 bases between the two ends. CDR3 size: 14 residues. The CDR3 region is CASSQSRGGMGAFF. CDR3 bases: TGTGCCAGCAGCCAATCTCGGGGCGGGATGGGAGCTTTCTTT.

The chain employs TRBV19 and TRBJ2-1; a weak D match, TRBD1 (5 bases). The CDR3 has 17 residues. Trimming shortened V by 5 bases and J by 0 bases, and 17 bases separated the two germline ends. The germline gives CDR1 LNHDA, CDR2 SQIVND (reference sequence). The CDR3 loop reads CASSWGERQSSYNEQFF. CDR3 in DNA: TGTGCCAGTAGTTGGGGCGAGCGACAGAGCTCCTACAATGAGCAGTTCTTC.

In this sample, this clonotype turned up a few times. J is TRBJ2-2 and V is TRBV15; D might be TRBD1 or TRBD2, each matching 5 bases. Germline CDR1 reads LNHNV; CDR2 reads YYDKDF (reference sequence). The CDR3 sequence is 15 residues long. Trimming removed 0 bases at V and 6 bases at J, with 11 bases between. The chain's CDR3 is CATSREGDGAGELFF. The CDR3 DNA is TGTGCCACCAGCAGAGAAGGGGACGGGGCCGGGGAGCTGTTTTTT.

This clonotype was detected a few times. The chain joins TRBV12-5 to TRBJ1-6; 8 bases align to TRBD1. The CDR3 totals 15 residues. Germline CDR1 reads LGHNT; CDR2 reads FRNRAP. With 9 bases clipped from V and 14 bases from J, the junction kept 18 bases outside the gene matches. The CDR3 loop reads CAREPKDRAIRALHF. CDR3 bases: TGTGCTAGAGAGCCGAAGGACAGGGCAATAAGGGCCCTCCACTTT. The full variable domain, rest sourced from reference TRBV12-5 and TRBJ1-6, is DARVTQTPRHKVTEMGQEVTMRCQPILGHNTVFWYRQTMMQGLELLAYFRNRAPLDDSGMPKDRFSAEMPDATLATLKIQPSEPRDSAVYFCAREPKDRAIRALHFGNGTRLTVT.

V and J are TRBV7-3 and TRBJ2-1, with D tentatively TRBD1 or TRBD2 (5 bases each). Trimming stripped 1 base from V and 3 bases from J, with 13 bases between. Germline V gene sequence: CDR1 SGHTA, CDR2 FQGTGA. The CDR3 is made up of 16 amino acids. The CDR3 here is CASSLSLGGGYNEQFF. The CDR3 region has the DNA TGTGCCAGCAGCTTAAGCTTGGGTGGGGGCTACAATGAGCAGTTCTTC.

This clonotype was seen a few times. The rearrangement links TRBV5-1 to TRBJ2-4; tentatively, D is TRBD1 or TRBD2 (5 bases each). The germline gives CDR1 SGHRS, CDR2 YFSETQ. CDR3 size: 16 residues. The V gene lost 0 bases and the J gene lost 0 bases, with 10 bases spanning the gap. DNA of the CDR3: TGCGCCAGCAGCTTGGTCGGGGCAGTAGCCAAAAACATTCAGTACTTC. Protein sequence: CASSLVGAVAKNIQYF.

The chain carries TRBV6-1 and TRBJ1-5; D remains unclear. Germline values: CDR1 MNHNS, CDR2 SASEGT. V was cut by 2 bases and J by 6 bases, with 8 bases left in between. This CDR3 comprises 13 residues. In DNA form, the CDR3 reads TGTGCCAGCAGTGAAACATTCGGTCAGCCCCAGCATTTT. Its protein is CASSETFGQPQHF.

The chain is built from TRBV24-1 and TRBJ2-3, with D hard to call. V was shortened by 5 bases and J by 6 bases, with 11 bases between the two germline ends. Germline values: CDR1 KGHDR, CDR2 SFDVKD. This CDR3 has 13 amino acids. CDR3 sequence (DNA): TGTGCCACCAGTGTCCCCTCCTTGGATACGCAGTATTTT. Its translation: CATSVPSLDTQYF.

The J gene is TRBJ2-1, the V gene TRBV9; D gene ambiguous. V was trimmed by 0 bases and J by 4 bases, leaving 8 bases between them. The CDR3 is 14 residues long. Germline V gene sequence: CDR1 SGDLS, CDR2 YYNGEE. The CDR3 DNA reads as TGTGCCAGCAGCGTAGGTTCAGGATACAATGAGCAGTTCTTC. It specifies CASSVGSGYNEQFF.

The rearrangement links TRBV28 to TRBJ1-5; 10 positions agree with TRBD1. The CDR3 contains 15 residues. Unmatched junction bases numbered 7, after V lost 4 bases and J lost 7 bases. Germline V lookup: CDR1 MDHEN, CDR2 SYDVKM. For the CDR3, the DNA is TGTGCCAGCAGTTCAAGACAGGGGGCCCACCAGCCCCAGCATTTT. Encoded protein: CASSSRQGAHQPQHF.

V is TRBV6-5 and J is TRBJ2-3, with D possibly being TRBD2 (7 bases). From germline, CDR1 is MNHEY and CDR2 SVGAGI. Trimming took off 6 bases at V and 4 bases at J, with 11 bases between the two ends. The CDR3 runs 13 residues. Here the CDR3 reads CASRTGGADTQYF. Written as DNA, the CDR3 is TGTGCCAGCAGGACGGGGGGCGCAGATACGCAGTATTTT.

The chain combines TRBV5-6 with TRBJ1-1; D is undetermined. Germline V CDR1 and CDR2: SGHDT, YYEEEE. V shed 2 bases and J shed 0 bases, with 8 bases lying between them. There are 14 residues in the CDR3. CDR3 region: CASSLPQMNTEAFF. The CDR3 DNA sequence: TGTGCCAGCAGCTTACCCCAGATGAACACTGAAGCTTTCTTT.

V is TRBV11-3 and J is TRBJ2-3; 14 nucleotides line up with TRBD2. CDR1 SGHNT and CDR2 YENEEA come from the germline V gene. The CDR3 is 18 amino acids. The ends lost 4 bases at V and 2 bases at J; junction bases unmatched: 8. The CDR3 sequence is CASSSSRTSGGTTDTQYF. DNA for the CDR3: TGTGCCAGCAGCTCTTCAAGGACTAGCGGGGGGACCACAGATACGCAGTATTTT.

This clonotype appeared a few times. The gene calls are TRBV7-9 and TRBJ2-2, with TRBD2 as a possible D gene (5 bases). From germline, CDR1 is SEHNR and CDR2 FQNEAQ (reference sequence). CDR3 length equals 15 residues. With 6 bases removed from V and 6 bases from J, the gap between germline ends came to 17 bases. In DNA, the CDR3 is TGTGCCAGCAGTCCGCTGAAGAGGGTCTCCGGGGAGCTGTTTTTT. Translating it yields CASSPLKRVSGELFF.

This chain connects TRBV10-3 to TRBJ1-3; TRBD1 aligns across 8 bases. Germline V CDR1 and CDR2: ENHRY, SYGVKD. V was pared by 4 bases and J by 6 bases, with 11 bases of the junction left unmatched. This CDR3 has 16 residues. The CDR3, as DNA: TGTGCCATCAGTGGACAGGGGTTCGGCAAAACAAACACCATATATTTT. Encoded protein: CAISGQGFGKTNTIYF.

The V and J genes are TRBV7-9 and TRBJ1-3; D uncertain. From germline, CDR1 is SEHNR and CDR2 FQNEAQ (reference sequence). Between the trimmed V and J ends, which lost 3 bases and 2 bases, there was a span of 11 bases. CDR3 length equals 15 residues. The CDR3 loop is CASSLTSSPGNTIYF. CDR3 DNA sequence: TGTGCCAGCAGCTTGACGTCCTCCCCTGGAAACACCATATATTTT.

In this sample, this clonotype turned up many times. The chain recombines TRBV6-5 with TRBJ2-5; D unresolved. Germline-derived CDR1 and CDR2 are MNHEY and SVGAGI. V lost 2 bases, J lost 0 bases, and 1 base lay in between. CDR3 length: 12 residues. Here the CDR3 reads CASSYDQETQYF. The CDR3 DNA reads TGTGCCAGCAGTTACGACCAAGAGACCCAGTACTTC.